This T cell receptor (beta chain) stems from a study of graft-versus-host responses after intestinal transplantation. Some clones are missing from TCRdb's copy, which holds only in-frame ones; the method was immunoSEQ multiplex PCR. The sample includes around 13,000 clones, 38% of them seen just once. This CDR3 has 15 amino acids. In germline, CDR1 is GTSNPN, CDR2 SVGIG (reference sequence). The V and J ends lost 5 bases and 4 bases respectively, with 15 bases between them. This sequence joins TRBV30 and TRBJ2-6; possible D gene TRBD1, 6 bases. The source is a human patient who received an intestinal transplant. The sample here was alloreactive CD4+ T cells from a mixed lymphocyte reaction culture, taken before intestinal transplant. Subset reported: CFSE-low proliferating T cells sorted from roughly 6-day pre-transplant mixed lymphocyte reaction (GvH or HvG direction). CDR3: CAWEKQGAGANVLTF. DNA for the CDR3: TGTGCCTGGGAAAAACAGGGTGCAGGGGCCAACGTCCTGACTTTC.